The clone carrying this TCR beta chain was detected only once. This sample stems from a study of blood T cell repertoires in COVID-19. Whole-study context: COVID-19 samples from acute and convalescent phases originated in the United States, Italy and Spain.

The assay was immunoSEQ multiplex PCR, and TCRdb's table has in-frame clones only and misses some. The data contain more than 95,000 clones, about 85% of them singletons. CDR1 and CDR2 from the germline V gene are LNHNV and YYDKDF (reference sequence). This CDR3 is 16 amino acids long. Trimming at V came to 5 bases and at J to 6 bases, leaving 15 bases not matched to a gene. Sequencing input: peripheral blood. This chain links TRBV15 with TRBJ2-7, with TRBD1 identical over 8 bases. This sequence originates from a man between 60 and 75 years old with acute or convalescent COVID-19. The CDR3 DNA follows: TGTGCCACCAGCCGAAGAGGGGCAGGGGGCTATTTCGAGCAGTACTTC. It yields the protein CATSRRGAGGYFEQYF.